Shown below are 13 T cell receptor beta chains from a single sample sequenced in a study of blood T cell repertoires in COVID-19. Generated by immunoSEQ multiplex PCR, the TCRdb table keeps only in-frame clones and is missing some. The sample has 180,000 or so clones, 80% to 90% seen once. Material: peripheral blood. These TCRs come from a woman between 45 and 65 years old with acute or convalescent COVID-19.

The chain uses TRBV19 and TRBJ1-5; TRBD1 agrees at 8 bases. CDR1 LNHDA and CDR2 SQIVND come from the germline V gene (reference sequence). This CDR3 region has 14 residues. The junction had 6 bases not matched to a gene; V was cut back by 6 bases and J by 5 bases. The CDR3 bases are TGTGCCAGTAGCACGGACAGGGCCCATCAGCCCCAGCATTTT. Translating gives CASSTDRAHQPQHF.

The V call is TRBV5-1, the J call TRBJ1-4; D perhaps matches TRBD1 (6 bases). The CDR3 runs to 14 residues. V was trimmed by 0 bases and J by 8 bases, leaving 11 bases between them. From germline, CDR1 is SGHRS and CDR2 YFSETQ. The DNA of the CDR3 is TGCGCCAGCAGCTTGGCCAGGGGTGGCGAAAAACTGTTTTTT. Translated, it gives CASSLARGGEKLFF.

This clone was detected a few times. The rearrangement links TRBV11-1 to TRBJ2-7; perhaps TRBD2 as D (5 bases). Trimming removed 3 bases at V and 13 bases at J, with 16 bases between. CDR3 length: 12 amino acids. CDR1 and CDR2 (germline): SGHAT, FQDESV (reference sequence). The CDR3 DNA follows: TGTGCCAGCAGCTTGATCTCGGGATTAAAATACTTC. Residues: CASSLISGLKYF. Filled out from reference TRBV11-1 and TRBJ2-7, the complete variable domain reads EAEVAQSPRYKITEKSQAVAFWCDPISGHATLYWYRQILGQGPELLVQFQDESVVDDSQLPKDRFSAERLKGVDSTLKIQPAELGDSAMYLCASSLISGLKYFGPGTRLTVT.

This clone was seen once. The chain is built from TRBV6-2 or TRBV6-3 and TRBJ2-7; possibly TRBD1 for D (5 bases). The CDR3 has 15 residues. V was pared by 8 bases and J by 5 bases, with 22 bases between. Germline CDR1 and CDR2: MNHEY and SVGEGT. The CDR3 coding sequence is TGTGCCAGCCGCCAGGGTGGACACTCTTCTAACGAGCAGTACTTC. Its translation is CASRQGGHSSNEQYF.

V gene TRBV12-5 combines with J gene TRBJ1-1; TRBD1 matches at 8 bases. CDR1 and CDR2 from the germline V gene are LGHNT and FRNRAP. V lost 6 bases to trimming and J lost 1 base; unmatched junction nucleotides: 4. The CDR3 extends over 14 amino acids. CDR3 sequence: CASGGGQANTEAFF. For the CDR3, the DNA is TGTGCTAGTGGGGGGGGACAGGCGAACACTGAAGCTTTCTTT. The whole variable domain, remainder taken from reference TRBV12-5 and TRBJ1-1, is DARVTQTPRHKVTEMGQEVTMRCQPILGHNTVFWYRQTMMQGLELLAYFRNRAPLDDSGMPKDRFSAEMPDATLATLKIQPSEPRDSAVYFCASGGGQANTEAFFGQGTRLTVV.

This clone is a singleton in its sample. The rearrangement links TRBV6-1 to TRBJ1-1; unclear D gene. This CDR3 has 12 amino acids. Germline CDR1 is MNHNS and CDR2 is SASEGT. Trimming shortened V by 0 bases and J by 5 bases, and 4 bases separated the two germline ends. The CDR3, as DNA: TGTGCCAGCAGTGAAGCTCCTACTGAAGCTTTCTTT. Translation gives CASSEAPTEAFF.

The chain employs TRBV7-2 and TRBJ1-2; 7 nucleotides align to TRBD1. The ends lost 5 bases at V and 0 bases at J; junction bases unmatched: 6. The CDR3 is made up of 15 amino acids. The V gene's germline CDR1 is SGHTA and CDR2 FQGNSA. The CDR3 loop is CASSTRDSPNYGYTF. In nucleotides, the CDR3 is TGTGCCAGCAGCACTCGGGACAGCCCTAACTATGGCTACACCTTC.

The V gene is TRBV9, the J gene TRBJ2-6, with 9 bases aligning to TRBD1. Trimming took 4 bases from V and 0 from J; bases not matched to a gene: 11. The CDR3 is made up of 19 amino acids. Germline V lookup: CDR1 SGDLS, CDR2 YYNGEE. CDR3 protein: CASSSSRDRVTSGANVLTF. CDR3 coding DNA: TGTGCCAGCAGCTCCTCCCGGGACAGGGTCACCTCTGGGGCCAACGTCCTGACTTTC.

This chain uses TRBV11-2 with TRBJ2-5, with 7 bases matching TRBD2. Germline V gene sequence: CDR1 SGHAT, CDR2 FQNNGV. Trimming cost V 1 base and J 3 bases; bases outside gene matches: 2. This CDR3 comprises 14 residues. The chain's CDR3 is CASSLGLAEETQYF. In DNA form, the CDR3 reads TGTGCCAGCAGCTTAGGGCTAGCGGAAGAGACCCAGTACTTC. Full variable domain (missing parts from reference TRBV11-2 and TRBJ2-5): EAGVAQSPRYKIIEKRQSVAFWCNPISGHATLYWYQQILGQGPKLLIQFQNNGVVDDSQLPKDRFSAERLKGVDSTLKIQPAKLEDSAVYLCASSLGLAEETQYFGPGTRLLVL.

The V gene is TRBV15, the J gene TRBJ2-2; D possibly corresponds to TRBD1 (6 bases). Germline CDR1 and CDR2: LNHNV and YYDKDF (reference sequence). This CDR3 comprises 17 residues. V was trimmed by 4 bases and J by 0 bases, leaving 15 bases between them. The CDR3 sequence is CATSKGHSNTNTGELFF. In DNA form, the CDR3 reads TGTGCCACCAGCAAGGGACACAGTAACACGAACACCGGGGAGCTGTTTTTT. Together with reference TRBV15 and TRBJ2-2, the CDR3 gives the full variable domain: DAMVIQNPRYQVTQFGKPVTLSCSQTLNHNVMYWYQQKSSQAPKLLFHYYDKDFNNEADTPDNFQSRRPNTSFCFLDIRSPGLGDTAMYLCATSKGHSNTNTGELFFGEGSRLTVL.

The genes are TRBV28 and TRBJ2-7; D gene unclear. This CDR3 region has 11 residues. Trimming pared 7 bases from V and 7 bases from J, leaving 11 bases between. Germline values: CDR1 MDHEN, CDR2 SYDVKM. The CDR3 loop reads CASTDLREQYF. CDR3 nucleotides: TGTGCCAGCACCGACCTGCGGGAGCAGTACTTC.

CDR3 bases: TGTGCCAGCGAAGCTAGCGCGAGCCCCTCCTACGAGCAGTACTTC. Amino acid sequence: CASEASASPSYEQYF. The chain uses TRBV30 and TRBJ2-7; a weak D match, TRBD2 (6 bases). Trimming stripped 8 bases from V and 0 bases from J, with 20 bases between. Per the germline V gene, CDR1 is GTSNPN and CDR2 is SVGIG (reference sequence). The CDR3 is 15 residues long.

The CDR3 nucleotides read TGCAGCGTTGAACGGGACAGCTATGGCTACACCTTC. It specifies CSVERDSYGYTF. This rearrangement joins TRBV29-1 to TRBJ1-2, with 7 bases lining up with TRBD1. CDR1 and CDR2 (germline): SQVTM, ANQGSEA. CDR3 length: 12 residues. Unmatched junction bases numbered 1, after V lost 2 bases and J lost 4 bases.